This is a list of T cell receptor beta chains from one sample in a study of graft-versus-host responses after intestinal transplantation. Profiled with immunoSEQ multiplex PCR; TCRdb holds only in-frame clones, not every one. The repertoire consists of roughly 9,200 clones, with roughly 30% occurring once and the leading ten covering about 2.9%. The specimen was alloreactive CD8+ T cells from a mixed lymphocyte reaction culture, collected before transplantation. The receptors were gathered from a human patient who was an organ donor for intestinal transplantation. Each CDR3 is given without its conserved first and last residue. Each record gives: J gene, V gene, D gene, CDR3 protein. The D gene is left open where the match is weak.

J gene: TRBJ2-5
V gene: TRBV7-9
D gene: -
CDR3 protein: ASSLGAWDARGETQY

J gene: TRBJ1-3
V gene: TRBV27
D gene: -
CDR3 protein: ASSPTAIPGNTIY

J gene: TRBJ2-3
V gene: TRBV5-4
D gene: TRBD1
CDR3 protein: ASSPGAGTGGTSTDTQY

J gene: TRBJ2-3
V gene: TRBV27
D gene: -
CDR3 protein: ASSPKTYRPASTDTQY

J gene: TRBJ1-2
V gene: TRBV5-4
D gene: -
CDR3 protein: ASKLRLRSYGYT

J gene: TRBJ2-3
V gene: TRBV13
D gene: -
CDR3 protein: ASSLSGPTYTDTQY

J gene: TRBJ1-2
V gene: TRBV27
D gene: -
CDR3 protein: ASMPIVMRGTPLDYGYT

J gene: TRBJ2-3
V gene: TRBV10-2
D gene: TRBD2
CDR3 protein: ASSEAQTSGRGDTQY

J gene: TRBJ2-7
V gene: TRBV5-6
D gene: TRBD2
CDR3 protein: ASSSGTSGGSSYEQY

J gene: TRBJ2-2
V gene: TRBV9
D gene: TRBD2
CDR3 protein: ASSGERGAILNTGELF

J gene: TRBJ2-3
V gene: TRBV7-8
D gene: -
CDR3 protein: ASSLASVGTDTQY

J gene: TRBJ1-4
V gene: TRBV9
D gene: -
CDR3 protein: ASSVSVGAGEKLF

J gene: TRBJ2-1
V gene: TRBV7-9
D gene: -
CDR3 protein: ASSPGLRYNEQF

J gene: TRBJ2-7
V gene: TRBV19
D gene: -
CDR3 protein: ASSPSGASSYEQY

J gene: TRBJ2-1
V gene: TRBV27
D gene: -
CDR3 protein: ASSLSASSYNEQF

J gene: TRBJ2-7
V gene: TRBV4-1
D gene: TRBD1
CDR3 protein: ASSPDRGLYEQY

J gene: TRBJ2-1
V gene: TRBV6-4
D gene: TRBD2
CDR3 protein: ATKLAGHNNEQF

J gene: TRBJ2-5
V gene: TRBV5-6
D gene: -
CDR3 protein: ASSFTQARETQY

J gene: TRBJ2-1
V gene: TRBV7-6
D gene: TRBD1
CDR3 protein: ASSPLLGQGSYNEQF

J gene: TRBJ1-5
V gene: TRBV10-3
D gene: TRBD1
CDR3 protein: AIGQGNQPQH

J gene: TRBJ2-3
V gene: TRBV4-3
D gene: TRBD1
CDR3 protein: ASSLRNRGLTDTQY

J gene: TRBJ1-1
V gene: TRBV18
D gene: -
CDR3 protein: ASSPHRWSTEAF

J gene: TRBJ2-1
V gene: TRBV7-2
D gene: -
CDR3 protein: ASSLALVLGGWDEQF

J gene: TRBJ2-6
V gene: TRBV14
D gene: TRBD2
CDR3 protein: ASSQEQRGYSGANVLT

J gene: TRBJ2-7
V gene: TRBV18
D gene: TRBD1
CDR3 protein: ANSPNPGRGPHEQY

J gene: TRBJ2-7
V gene: TRBV6-6
D gene: -
CDR3 protein: ASSYSWRVGVNEQY

J gene: TRBJ1-1
V gene: TRBV27
D gene: -
CDR3 protein: ASSLLGRAPEAF

J gene: TRBJ2-1
V gene: TRBV7-9
D gene: -
CDR3 protein: ASSPGAGHYNEQF

J gene: TRBJ1-5
V gene: TRBV28
D gene: TRBD1
CDR3 protein: ASSPWDSNRGTNQPQH

J gene: TRBJ2-7
V gene: TRBV19
D gene: TRBD1
CDR3 protein: ASSIGTGAYEQY

J gene: TRBJ2-7
V gene: TRBV21-1
D gene: -
CDR3 protein: ASSKSLAVYEQY

J gene: TRBJ2-7
V gene: TRBV7-8
D gene: TRBD1
CDR3 protein: ASSVRGPSYEQY

J gene: TRBJ1-2
V gene: TRBV10-3
D gene: -
CDR3 protein: AINPRRISNYGYT

J gene: TRBJ1-3
V gene: TRBV7-3
D gene: -
CDR3 protein: ASSAGPNLVGNTIY

J gene: TRBJ1-1
V gene: TRBV9
D gene: -
CDR3 protein: ASSVLPHTTEAF

J gene: TRBJ1-2
V gene: TRBV5-1
D gene: TRBD1
CDR3 protein: ASSSRQGTDGYT

J gene: TRBJ1-4
V gene: TRBV13
D gene: -
CDR3 protein: ASSSTGGWNEKLF

J gene: TRBJ2-5
V gene: TRBV7-6
D gene: TRBD2
CDR3 protein: ASSPGGPEMTQY

J gene: TRBJ2-1
V gene: TRBV27
D gene: -
CDR3 protein: ASTPRLGGNNEQF

J gene: TRBJ2-2
V gene: TRBV19
D gene: -
CDR3 protein: ASSIVQVFTGELF

J gene: TRBJ2-7
V gene: TRBV10-3
D gene: -
CDR3 protein: ATRGDRYEQY

J gene: -
V gene: TRBV18
D gene: TRBD1
CDR3 protein: ASSPGTGAYEQY

J gene: TRBJ1-5
V gene: TRBV28
D gene: -
CDR3 protein: ASSFEVTNNQPQH

J gene: TRBJ2-5
V gene: TRBV4-1
D gene: -
CDR3 protein: ASSQDLRGETQY

J gene: TRBJ2-3
V gene: TRBV6-4
D gene: TRBD2
CDR3 protein: ASSDSTSGSTDTQY

J gene: TRBJ1-2
V gene: TRBV27
D gene: -
CDR3 protein: ASRQQGNGYT

J gene: TRBJ2-7
V gene: TRBV10-3
D gene: -
CDR3 protein: AISDLRDKTYEQY

J gene: TRBJ2-6
V gene: TRBV19
D gene: TRBD1
CDR3 protein: ASSIPDRGSNVLT

J gene: TRBJ1-5
V gene: TRBV7-9
D gene: TRBD1
CDR3 protein: ASSPGQGDQPQH

J gene: TRBJ1-1
V gene: TRBV5-1
D gene: -
CDR3 protein: ASSLGGDRTEAF

J gene: TRBJ2-2
V gene: TRBV4-2
D gene: -
CDR3 protein: ASSPRGDNTGELF

J gene: TRBJ2-2
V gene: TRBV7-8
D gene: -
CDR3 protein: ASSLAYRDTGELF

J gene: TRBJ2-7
V gene: TRBV7-9
D gene: -
CDR3 protein: ASGIRNSYEQY

J gene: TRBJ1-2
V gene: TRBV27
D gene: -
CDR3 protein: ASSLGQNYGYT

J gene: TRBJ2-7
V gene: TRBV20-1
D gene: -
CDR3 protein: SASGRGEQY

J gene: TRBJ2-1
V gene: TRBV4-1
D gene: TRBD1
CDR3 protein: ASSLSRDSGGEQF